Following are 27 T cell receptor beta chains from one sample sequenced in a study of T-cell reconstitution after alpha-beta-depleted transplantation in children. This sample's TCRbeta library carried unique molecular identifier barcodes. TCRdb called the PCR reads again in MiXCR, with one record for every CDR3 protein. The sample has about 250,000 distinct CDR3 sequences, around 25% seen once. Sample: PBMCs, mostly from graft donor cells, taken 360 days after TCRalphabeta/CD19-depleted stem cell transplant. Receptor source: a female patient younger than 10 who had a stem cell transplant for congenital amegakaryocytic thrombocytopenia, so the T cells may come from the graft donor.

Only a few counts were recorded for this clonotype. The rearrangement joins TRBV13 to TRBJ1-1; no clear D gene. In germline, CDR1 is PRHDT, CDR2 FYEKMQ (reference sequence). This CDR3 has 12 amino acids. Between the trimmed V and J ends, which lost 2 bases and 2 bases, there was a span of 3 bases. CDR3 amino acids: CASSLQNTEAFF. In DNA form, the CDR3 reads TGTGCCAGCAGCTTACAAAACACTGAAGCTTTCTTT. The full variable domain, completed using reference TRBV13 and TRBJ1-1, is AAGVIQSPRHLIKEKRETATLKCYPIPRHDTVYWYQQGPGQDPQFLISFYEKMQSDKGSIPDRFSAQQFSDYHSELNMSSLELGDSALYFCASSLQNTEAFFGQGTRLTVV.

This clonotype has only a few counts. The chain combines TRBV24-1 with TRBJ2-1; D gene unclear. CDR3 size: 16 residues. Looked up from germline, CDR1 is KGHDR and CDR2 is SFDVKD. The V and J ends lost 5 bases and 5 bases respectively, with 18 bases between them. This CDR3 reads CATSGSEVGSHNEQFF. CDR3 DNA sequence: TGTGCCACCAGTGGTAGTGAGGTAGGGTCCCACAATGAGCAGTTCTTC.

The rearrangement links TRBV28 to TRBJ1-2, with D possibly TRBD1 on 6 matching bases. The V gene lost 2 bases and the J gene lost 14 bases, with 15 bases spanning the gap. The germline CDR1 and CDR2 sequences are MDHEN and SYDVKM. The CDR3 contains 12 residues. The CDR3 sequence: CASSLGGALNTF. The CDR3 region has the DNA TGTGCCAGCAGTTTAGGGGGGGCCTTAAATACCTTC.

The chain joins TRBV18 to TRBJ2-2, with no clear D. Looked up from germline, CDR1 is KGHSH and CDR2 is LQKENI. This CDR3 is 15 amino acids long. V shed 3 bases and J shed 1 base, with 9 bases lying between them. In DNA form, the CDR3 reads TGTGCCAGCTCACCGACGATTTTGAACACCGGGGAGCTGTTTTTT. Its protein is CASSPTILNTGELFF.

This clonotype was counted a few times. This chain uses TRBV7-3 with TRBJ1-1; 11 bases are shared with TRBD1. Losses at the gene ends were 1 base for V and 10 bases for J; bases not matched to a gene: 5. Germline V gives CDR1 SGHTA, CDR2 FQGTGA. The CDR3 is made up of 14 amino acids. CDR3 in amino acids: CASSLSSGTGGAFF. CDR3 nucleotide sequence: TGTGCCAGCAGCTTAAGTTCCGGGACAGGGGGAGCTTTCTTT.

The CDR3 region is CSAQTSRNQPQHF. For the CDR3, the DNA is TGCAGTGCCCAGACTTCTAGGAATCAGCCCCAGCATTTT. J is TRBJ1-5 and V is TRBV20-1; no firm D call. The CDR3 length is 13 residues. Germline CDR1 DFQATT, CDR2 SNEGSKA (reference sequence). Trimming removed 6 bases at V and 4 bases at J, with 13 bases between.

The chain has TRBV7-9 and TRBJ2-2, with TRBD2 matching over 7 bases. Trimming cost V 5 bases and J 4 bases; bases outside gene matches: 13. The CDR3 is made up of 17 amino acids. Germline-derived CDR1 and CDR2 are SEHNR and FQNEAQ (reference sequence). The CDR3, as DNA: TGTGCCAGCAGCCCGTCACGCGGACTAGGCGGCACCGGGGAGCTGTTTTTT. This sequence encodes CASSPSRGLGGTGELFF.

As for this clonotype: It is likely a read error, because the conserved phenylalanine at the end of the CDR3 is missing. The chain joins TRBV7-2 to TRBJ2-5; TRBD2 might be the D (6 bases). The CDR3 is 14 residues long. The germline gives CDR1 SGHTA, CDR2 FQGNSA. V lost 1 base and J lost 5, with 11 bases in between. The CDR3 loop is CASSLGRGYETQYY. CDR3 bases: TGTGCCAGCAGCTTAGGGAGGGGCTATGAGACCCAGTACTAC.

This clonotype was recorded a few times. This chain connects TRBV12-3 or TRBV12-4 to TRBJ2-7, with D unclear. The CDR3 is made up of 16 amino acids. Trimming took 1 base from V and 0 from J, leaving 13 bases between them. CDR3 coding DNA: TGTGCCAGCAGTTTAGGTCACCCCATGAGCTCCTACGAGCAGTACTTC. It specifies CASSLGHPMSSYEQYF.

The chain combines TRBV20-1 with TRBJ1-1, with D tentatively TRBD1 (5 bases). The CDR3 runs to 14 residues. CDR1 DFQATT and CDR2 SNEGSKA come from the germline V gene (reference sequence). Trimming pared 7 bases from V and 2 bases from J, leaving 17 bases between. CDR3 region: CSVVPRALNTEAFF. In nucleotides, the CDR3 is TGCAGTGTGGTGCCCAGGGCGTTAAACACTGAAGCTTTCTTT.

The rearrangement links TRBV14 to TRBJ2-1, with TRBD2 matching over 7 bases. This CDR3 contains 16 residues. The J segment lost 9 bases and the V segment lost 4 bases, leaving 15 bases of the junction unmatched. Germline values: CDR1 SGHDN, CDR2 FVKESK. CDR3 protein: CASSLGSGTWRVEQFF. Written as DNA, the CDR3 is TGTGCCAGCAGCCTGGGGAGCGGGACGTGGAGGGTTGAGCAGTTCTTC.

The chain carries TRBV18 and TRBJ2-7, with D unclear. Germline CDR1 and CDR2: KGHSH and LQKENI. This CDR3 is built from 12 residues. V was cut by 3 bases and J by 7 bases, with 10 bases left in between. The CDR3 protein is CASSPVEGEQYF. The DNA of the CDR3 is TGTGCCAGCTCACCGGTAGAAGGGGAGCAGTACTTC.

This clonotype has just a few counts. The genes are TRBV6-2 or TRBV6-3 and TRBJ1-5; D gene uncertain. In germline, CDR1 is MNHEY, CDR2 SVGEGT. Trimming removed 3 bases from V and 2 bases from J, with 14 bases in between. The CDR3 has 16 residues. CDR3: CASSYRPKPGNQPQHF. DNA of the CDR3: TGTGCCAGCAGTTATCGGCCGAAACCCGGCAATCAGCCCCAGCATTTT.

This clonotype occurred many times. V usage is TRBV3-1 and J usage is TRBJ1-5; possibly TRBD1 for D (6 bases). Germline-derived CDR1 and CDR2 are LGHDT and YNNKEL (reference sequence). This CDR3 region has 13 residues. V was clipped by 4 bases and J by 7 bases, with 11 bases between them. The CDR3 spells CASSPGHRQPQHF. The CDR3 nucleotides read TGTGCCAGCAGCCCGGGACACCGGCAGCCCCAGCATTTT. The whole variable domain, filled in from reference TRBV3-1 and TRBJ1-5, reads DTAVSQTPKYLVTQMGNDKSIKCEQNLGHDTMYWYKQDSKKFLKIMFSYNNKELIINETVPNRFSPKSPDKAHLNLHINSLELGDSAVYFCASSPGHRQPQHFGDGTRLSIL.

This clonotype was found a few times. J is TRBJ2-1 and V is TRBV27, with D unresolved. The V and J ends lost 1 base and 4 bases respectively, with 11 bases between them. The CDR3 runs 15 residues. Germline V gene data show CDR1 as MNHEY and CDR2 as SMNVEV (reference sequence). The CDR3 loop reads CASSLFAGKYNEQFF. The CDR3 bases are TGTGCCAGCAGTTTATTTGCTGGAAAGTACAATGAGCAGTTCTTC.

The chain links TRBV9 to TRBJ2-3; D is ambiguous. The germline V gene has CDR1 SGDLS and CDR2 YYNGEE. Trimming stripped 0 bases from V and 4 bases from J, with 12 bases between. The CDR3 consists of 15 residues. CDR3 DNA: TGTGCCAGCAGCGTAGCCCAATTAGGGTCAGATACGCAGTATTTT. The encoded protein is CASSVAQLGSDTQYF.

The gene calls are TRBV12-3 or TRBV12-4 and TRBJ1-2, with D hard to call. Trimming stripped 5 bases from V and 4 bases from J, with 14 bases between. The CDR3 sequence is 14 residues long. The CDR3 DNA follows: TGTGCCAGCAGTCTTGGAGGACCCCTCTATGGCTACACCTTC. As protein: CASSLGGPLYGYTF.

This chain connects TRBV4-1 to TRBJ1-2; D remains unclear. The CDR3 runs to 15 residues. The V end lost 3 bases, the J end lost 1 base, and 12 bases lay between the germline ends. Germline-derived CDR1 and CDR2 are MGHRA and YSYEKL. CDR3 sequence reads: CASSQGAGLNYGYTF. CDR3 nucleotide sequence: TGCGCCAGCAGCCAGGGCGCAGGCCTTAACTATGGCTACACCTTC.

The rearrangement links TRBV3-1 to TRBJ2-7; D is possibly TRBD2 (5 bases). Germline V gene data show CDR1 as LGHDT and CDR2 as YNNKEL (reference sequence). The germline V and J ends were trimmed by 1 base and 3 bases, with 13 bases remaining between them. The CDR3 length is 15 residues. The CDR3 DNA reads as TGTGCCAGCAGCCAAGCTTTTTTAGCGTACTACGAGCAGTACTTC. Protein product: CASSQAFLAYYEQYF.

This clonotype was counted many times. The chain has TRBV28 and TRBJ2-2; D is unclear. V was cut by 2 bases and J by 0 bases, with 7 bases left in between. CDR3 length: 15 residues. Per germline, CDR1 MDHEN and CDR2 SYDVKM. CDR3 sequence reads: CASSLPSPNTGELFF. For the CDR3, the DNA is TGTGCCAGCAGTTTACCGTCCCCGAACACCGGGGAGCTGTTTTTT.

This clonotype showed up just a few times. J is TRBJ2-1 and V is TRBV4-2; D is ambiguous. The CDR3 contains 17 residues. V shed 1 base and J shed 4 bases, with 17 bases lying between them. CDR1 and CDR2 (germline): LGHNA, YNFKEQ. The CDR3: CASSQVAAHAPYNEQFF. CDR3 nucleotides: TGTGCCAGCAGCCAAGTCGCCGCCCACGCTCCGTACAATGAGCAGTTCTTC.

This clonotype was picked up a small number of times. The CDR3 loop reads CASSYSINGGLSYEQYF. The CDR3, as DNA: TGTGCCAGCAGTTACTCGATAAACGGGGGGCTTTCCTACGAGCAGTACTTC. The chain is built from TRBV6-5 and TRBJ2-7, with D maybe TRBD2 (7 bases). Trimming shortened V by 0 bases and J by 1 base, and 16 bases separated the two germline ends. CDR1 is MNHEY and CDR2 is SVGAGI in the germline V gene. The CDR3 sequence is 17 residues long.

There are a few counts of this clonotype. The rearrangement joins TRBV5-1 to TRBJ2-2; no clear D. This CDR3 spans 16 amino acids. Germline V gives CDR1 SGHRS, CDR2 YFSETQ. The V end lost 1 base, the J end lost 2 bases, and 12 bases lay between the germline ends. CDR3 protein: CASSLTGGANTGELFF. As DNA, the CDR3 is TGCGCCAGCAGCTTGACTGGCGGAGCTAACACCGGGGAGCTGTTTTTT.

This clonotype has a count of ten or more. V usage is TRBV20-1 and J usage is TRBJ2-1, with D tentatively TRBD1 (7 bases). V was pared by 2 bases and J by 6 bases, with 8 bases between. The CDR3 contains 12 residues. The germline gives CDR1 DFQATT, CDR2 SNEGSKA (reference sequence). CDR3 bases: TGCAGTGCTAGACAGGGGGGCAATGAGCAGTTCTTC. This translates into CSARQGGNEQFF.

The chain combines TRBV4-1 with TRBJ2-1, with D perhaps matching TRBD1 or TRBD2 (5 bases each). V lost 0 bases to trimming and J lost 6 bases, with 15 bases between them. The CDR3 has 16 amino acids. The germline gives CDR1 MGHRA, CDR2 YSYEKL. CDR3 residues: CASSQDTRLRGNEQFF. As DNA, the CDR3 is TGCGCCAGCAGCCAAGATACGCGGCTGAGGGGCAATGAGCAGTTCTTC.

This clonotype occurred a few times. This sequence joins TRBV10-2 and TRBJ2-3; D is undetermined. Trimming left V 0 bases short and J 2 bases short, with 9 bases between. Germline lookup yields CDR1 WSHSY and CDR2 SAAADI. The CDR3 runs to 15 residues. CDR3 residues: CASSESFVNTDTQYF. The CDR3 coding sequence is TGCGCCAGCAGTGAGTCGTTTGTCAACACAGATACGCAGTATTTT.

This clonotype has only a few counts. This chain uses TRBV4-2 with TRBJ2-1, with D unclear. The V and J ends lost 6 bases and 9 bases respectively, with 12 bases between them. Germline lookup yields CDR1 LGHNA and CDR2 YNFKEQ. This CDR3 has 12 residues. CDR3 region: CASSLTPSEQFF. The CDR3 nucleotides are TGTGCCAGCAGTCTTACCCCTTCTGAGCAGTTCTTC.